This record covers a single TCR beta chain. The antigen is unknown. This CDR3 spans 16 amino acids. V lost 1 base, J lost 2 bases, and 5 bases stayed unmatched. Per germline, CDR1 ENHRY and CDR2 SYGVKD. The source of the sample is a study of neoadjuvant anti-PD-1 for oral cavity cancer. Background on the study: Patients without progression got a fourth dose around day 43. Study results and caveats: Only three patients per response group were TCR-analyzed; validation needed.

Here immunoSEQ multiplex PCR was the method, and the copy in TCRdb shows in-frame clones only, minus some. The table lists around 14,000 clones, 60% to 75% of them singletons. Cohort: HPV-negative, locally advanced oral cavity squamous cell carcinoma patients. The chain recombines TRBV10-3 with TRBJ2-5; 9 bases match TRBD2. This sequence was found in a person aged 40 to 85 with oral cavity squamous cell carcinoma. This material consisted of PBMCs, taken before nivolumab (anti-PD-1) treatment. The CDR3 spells CAISEFERGAQETQYF. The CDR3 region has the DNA TGTGCCATCAGTGAGTTCGAGCGGGGGGCACAAGAGACCCAGTACTTC.